The 15 T cell receptor beta chains reported below all come from one sample, sequenced in a study of blood T cells in healthy people across ages. Next came a second PCR, run for roughly 6 to 11 cycles, which used a sample-barcoded 5' primer along with a J-beta primer mix. Using its own MiXCR run on the 5' RACE reads, TCRdb lists one record per CDR3 protein. Among fewer than 700,000 distinct CDR3 sequences listed, roughly 43% were seen once. Sequenced input: blood. The receptor set was obtained from a man of 80 years or more in good health.

The chain links TRBV6-1 to TRBJ2-7; weak D call: TRBD1 (5 bases). The CDR3 spans 15 residues. The germline gives CDR1 MNHNS, CDR2 SASEGT. The V and J ends lost 4 bases and 0 bases respectively, with 13 bases between them. CDR3 region: CASSVRQLHSYEQYF. The CDR3 DNA is TGTGCCAGCAGTGTACGACAGTTACACTCCTACGAGCAGTACTTC.

The V call is TRBV12-3 or TRBV12-4, the J call TRBJ2-7; D possibly matches TRBD1 or TRBD2 (5 bases each). This CDR3 spans 15 amino acids. V was cut by 3 bases and J by 4 bases, with 16 bases left in between. The CDR3 region is CASSFMQGVGYEQYF. The DNA of the CDR3 is TGTGCCAGCAGTTTTATGCAGGGAGTGGGGTACGAGCAGTACTTC.

The table lists this clonotype with many counts. The CDR3 spells CSAIQPRLAGEETQYF. In DNA, the CDR3 is TGCAGTGCCATCCAACCTAGGCTAGCGGGAGAAGAGACCCAGTACTTC. This rearrangement joins TRBV20-1 to TRBJ2-5; 10 nucleotides line up with TRBD2. Germline assignment: CDR1 DFQATT and CDR2 SNEGSKA (reference sequence). This CDR3 region has 16 residues. V shed 6 bases, J shed 3 bases, and the junction held 13 bases outside the gene matches.

The chain has TRBV20-1 and TRBJ1-1; D ambiguous. The germline CDR1 and CDR2 sequences are DFQATT and SNEGSKA (reference sequence). This CDR3 comprises 11 residues. Between the trimmed V and J ends, which lost 6 bases and 3 bases, there was a span of 8 bases. CDR3 amino acids: CSAAAYTEAFF. CDR3 sequence (DNA): TGCAGTGCGGCAGCTTACACTGAAGCTTTCTTT.

V gene TRBV15 combines with J gene TRBJ2-1; D assignment may be TRBD1 or TRBD2 (6 bases each). Between the trimmed V and J ends, which lost 5 bases and 13 bases, there was a span of 21 bases. The CDR3 sequence is 14 residues long. CDR1 and CDR2 (germline): LNHNV, YYDKDF (reference sequence). Written as DNA, the CDR3 is TGTGCCACCAGCTATGGGGCAGGGGAGGAGACCCAGTTCTTC. Translated: CATSYGAGEETQFF.

This rearrangement joins TRBV28 to TRBJ1-5; 10 bases agree with TRBD1. Per the germline V gene, CDR1 is MDHEN and CDR2 is SYDVKM. This CDR3 has 18 amino acids. The V and J ends lost 6 bases and 2 bases, in that order; junction bases with no gene match: 13. CDR3 region: CASSDPQTGTGGNQPQHF. In DNA, the CDR3 is TGTGCCAGCAGCGACCCCCAAACCGGGACAGGGGGCAATCAGCCCCAGCATTTT.

Turning to this clonotype: One junction end disagrees with the germline gene, perhaps due to a read error. V and J are TRBV20-1 and TRBJ1-2; D is ambiguous. Germline V gene sequence: CDR1 DFQATT, CDR2 SNEGSKA (reference sequence). The CDR3 totals 12 residues. CDR3: CGASIASRGYTF. The DNA of the CDR3 is TGCGGTGCTAGTATTGCCAGTAGGGGCTACACCTTC.

A few counts support this clonotype. The chain employs TRBV6-2 or TRBV6-3 and TRBJ2-1, with 11 bases lining up with TRBD2. CDR3 length: 15 residues. Germline CDR1 MNHEY, CDR2 SVGEGT. After removal of 5 bases from V and 6 bases from J, the junction contained 6 bases not matched to a gene. The CDR3, as DNA: TGTGCCAGCAGTACAACTAGCGGGAGTCGCAATGAGCAGTTCTTC. Its protein is CASSTTSGSRNEQFF.

This chain connects TRBV7-2 to TRBJ2-7; D ambiguous. Looked up from germline, CDR1 is SGHTA and CDR2 is FQGNSA. The V end lost 4 bases, the J end lost 7 bases, and 11 bases lay between the germline ends. The CDR3 loop spans 12 amino acids. CDR3 residues: CASSYRYNEQYF. DNA for the CDR3: TGTGCCAGCAGCTACCGATACAATGAGCAGTACTTC.

The table lists this clonotype with a few counts. V and J are TRBV7-7 and TRBJ2-1, with TRBD2 identical over 7 bases. The CDR3 loop spans 14 amino acids. The germline V gene encodes CDR1 SSHAT and CDR2 FNYEAQ (reference sequence). The CDR3 DNA is TGTGCTAGCGGGTTGTTTGCGTGTGACAATGAGCAGTTCTTC. Translated, it gives CASGLFACDNEQFF.

This clonotype was recorded only once. At one of its ends the junction is not consistent with the germline gene, which may arise from a read error. The chain employs TRBV5-1 and TRBJ2-1; TRBD1 agrees at 10 bases. Germline-derived CDR1 and CDR2 are SGHRS and YFSETQ. There are 16 residues in the CDR3. The CDR3 spells CASSLEAGQGYSEQFF. CDR3 nucleotide sequence: TGCGCCAGCAGCTTGGAGGCGGGACAGGGGTACAGTGAGCAGTTCTTC.

The chain uses TRBV20-1 and TRBJ2-4; 9 bases match TRBD2. The germline gives CDR1 DFQATT, CDR2 SNEGSKA (reference sequence). The CDR3 is made up of 14 amino acids. The V gene end was trimmed by 6 bases and the J gene end by 3 bases; junction bases not matched to a gene: 6. The CDR3 DNA follows: TGCAGTGCCGGAAGTAGCGGGAGCAAAAACATTCAGTACTTC. Its protein is CSAGSSGSKNIQYF.

This clonotype was seen only a few times. The rearrangement joins TRBV20-1 to TRBJ1-6; the match to TRBD1 covers 9 bases. Germline V gives CDR1 DFQATT, CDR2 SNEGSKA (reference sequence). The CDR3 spans 14 residues. After removal of 2 bases from V and 10 bases from J, the junction contained 6 bases not matched to a gene. The CDR3 loop reads CSARPGQGQSPLHF. The CDR3 DNA is TGCAGTGCTAGACCGGGACAGGGTCAATCACCCCTCCACTTT.

This chain uses TRBV20-1 with TRBJ2-7; D is possibly TRBD1 (6 bases). Trimming pared 0 bases from V and 0 bases from J, leaving 15 bases between. CDR1 and CDR2 (germline): DFQATT, SNEGSKA (reference sequence). CDR3 length: 16 amino acids. For the CDR3, the DNA is TGCAGTGCTAGAGACACCGGGACAACCTCCTCCTACGAGCAGTACTTC. Translated: CSARDTGTTSSYEQYF.

This clonotype has just a few counts. The rearrangement links TRBV5-6 to TRBJ1-2; 7 bases fit TRBD1. This CDR3 comprises 14 residues. Germline assignment: CDR1 SGHDT and CDR2 YYEEEE. With 5 bases clipped from V and 0 bases from J, the junction kept 4 bases outside the gene matches. The chain's CDR3 is CASSRTGANYGYTF. The DNA for the CDR3 is TGTGCCAGCAGTCGGACAGGAGCTAACTATGGCTACACCTTC.